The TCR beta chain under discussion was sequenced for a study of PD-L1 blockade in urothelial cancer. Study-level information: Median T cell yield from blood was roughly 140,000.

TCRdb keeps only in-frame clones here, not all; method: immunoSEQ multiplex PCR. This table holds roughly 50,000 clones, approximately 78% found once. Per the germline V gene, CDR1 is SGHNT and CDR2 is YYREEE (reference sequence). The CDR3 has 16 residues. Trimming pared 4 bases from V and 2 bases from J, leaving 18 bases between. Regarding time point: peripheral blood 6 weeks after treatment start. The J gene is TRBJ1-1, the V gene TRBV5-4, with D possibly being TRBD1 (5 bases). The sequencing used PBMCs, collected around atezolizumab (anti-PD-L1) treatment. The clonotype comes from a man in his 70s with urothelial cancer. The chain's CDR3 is CASSPTTSGGNTEAFF. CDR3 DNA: TGTGCCAGCAGCCCAACTACTTCGGGGGGTAACACTGAAGCTTTCTTT.